The entry below gives a single T cell receptor beta chain sequence along with its context. No antigen is known for it. These data originate in a study of lymphopenia after photon versus proton radiotherapy. Findings and caveats of the study: Better survival with proton therapy was suggested as possible, not demonstrated.

The CDR3 covers 15 residues. V shed 6 bases, J shed 5 bases, and the junction held 9 bases outside the gene matches. Germline loops: CDR1 MNHNS, CDR2 SASEGT. Sequenced by immunoSEQ multiplex PCR; TCRdb stores in-frame clones only, minus some. The table has fewer than 45,000 clones, about 86% seen once. The chain links TRBV6-1 to TRBJ2-1; 8 bases fit TRBD1. The sequences come from peripheral blood, collected from a patient treated with proton-based radiotherapy. This receptor was taken from a woman aged 70-85 years with pancreatic cancer. Some clones in this sample may be carry-over from other donors' samples. The CDR3 sequence: CASSPSGQVNNEQFF. CDR3 nucleotides: TGTGCCAGCAGCCCGTCGGGACAGGTGAACAATGAGCAGTTCTTC.